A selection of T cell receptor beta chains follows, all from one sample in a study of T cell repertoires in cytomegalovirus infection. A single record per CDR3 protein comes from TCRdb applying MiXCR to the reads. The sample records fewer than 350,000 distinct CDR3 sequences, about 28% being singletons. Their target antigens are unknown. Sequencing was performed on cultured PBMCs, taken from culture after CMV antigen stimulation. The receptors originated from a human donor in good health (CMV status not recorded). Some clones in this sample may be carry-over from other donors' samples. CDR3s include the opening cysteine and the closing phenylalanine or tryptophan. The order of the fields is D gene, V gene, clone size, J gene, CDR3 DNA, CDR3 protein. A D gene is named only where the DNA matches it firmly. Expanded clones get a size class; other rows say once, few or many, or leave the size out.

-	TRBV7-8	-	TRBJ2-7	TGTGCCAGCAGCCTGACTACCTACGAGCAGTACTTC	CASSLTTYEQYF
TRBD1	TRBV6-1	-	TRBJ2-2	TGTGCCGCCAGGGGGCTGGGCACCGGGGAGCTGTTTTTT	CAARGLGTGELFF
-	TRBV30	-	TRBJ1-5	TGTGCCTGGAGTGGGGGATTTCAGAATCAGCCCCAGCATTTT	CAWSGGFQNQPQHF
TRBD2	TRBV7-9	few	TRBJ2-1	TGTGCCAGCAGCTTAGCGACTAGCGGGACTTACAATGAGCAGTTCTTC	CASSLATSGTYNEQFF
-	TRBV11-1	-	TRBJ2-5	TGTGCCAGCAGTCCCGAGAGTCAAGAGACCCAGTACTTC	CASSPESQETQYF
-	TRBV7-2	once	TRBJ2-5	TGTGCCAGCAGCTCCATGGGGGGCCAAGAGACCCAGTACTTC	CASSSMGGQETQYF
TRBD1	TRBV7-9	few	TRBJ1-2	TGTGCCAGCAGCTTAGGAGGCAGGGGGAAGGATGGCTACACCTTC	CASSLGGRGKDGYTF
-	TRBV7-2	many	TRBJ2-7	TGTGCCAGCAGCTTCGCTGGGGACGAGCAGTACTTC	CASSFAGDEQYF
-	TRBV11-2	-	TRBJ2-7	TGTGCCAGCAGTCCAGGGACATGGACTTCCACTGAACCTCGGCAGTACTTC	CASSPGTWTSTEPRQYF
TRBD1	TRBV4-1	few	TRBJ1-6	TGCGCCAGCAGCCAGACAGGGATTTCGAATTCACCCCTCCACTTT	CASSQTGISNSPLHF
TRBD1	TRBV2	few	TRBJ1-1	TGTGCCACCCGGGACAGGGTGAACACTGAAGCTTTCTTT	CATRDRVNTEAFF
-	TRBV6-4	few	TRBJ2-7	TGTGCCAGCAGTGACTCGATTTTCGGTCCGAGGGGCCCCTACGAGCAGTACTTC	CASSDSIFGPRGPYEQYF
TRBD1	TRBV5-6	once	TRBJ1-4	TGTGCCAGCAGCTTACTGACAGGGGGCGTTGAAAAACTGTTTTTT	CASSLLTGGVEKLFF
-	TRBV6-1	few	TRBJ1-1	TGTGCCAGCAGCTGGACAGATTTGAACACTGAAGCTTTCTTT	CASSWTDLNTEAFF
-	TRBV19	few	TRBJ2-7	TGTGCCAGTAGTGTCGACAGAAGCGAGCAGTACTTC	CASSVDRSEQYF
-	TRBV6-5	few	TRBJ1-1	TGTGCCAGCAGTTACACCCTTTCGCAGTTCAACACTGAAGCTTTCTTT	CASSYTLSQFNTEAFF
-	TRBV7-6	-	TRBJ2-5	TGTGCCAGCAGCTTAAATCTACGGGGAGAAGAGACCCAGTACTTC	CASSLNLRGEETQYF
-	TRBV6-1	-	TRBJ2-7	TGTGCCAGCAAAACCGGGACTGCCTACGAGCAGTACTTC	CASKTGTAYEQYF
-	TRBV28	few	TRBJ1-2	TGTGCCAGCAGTTTGAGGACCTATGGCTACACCTTC	CASSLRTYGYTF
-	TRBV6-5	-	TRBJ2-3	TGTGCCAGCCTACGCGGCCGTGGAGATACGCAGTATTTT	CASLRGRGDTQYF
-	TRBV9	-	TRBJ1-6	TGTGCCAGCAGCGGCTTGAGCTCCTATAATTCACCCCTCCACTTT	CASSGLSSYNSPLHF
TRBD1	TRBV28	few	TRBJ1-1	TGTGCCAGCAGTCTAACTGGGCAGGGGGCGAACACTGAAGCTTTCTTT	CASSLTGQGANTEAFF
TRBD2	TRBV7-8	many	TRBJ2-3	TGTGCCAGCACCCAAGGACTAGCGGGATTATCGACAGATACGCAGTATTTT	CASTQGLAGLSTDTQYF
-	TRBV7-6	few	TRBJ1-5	TGTGCCAGCAGCTTAGGGGACCGAAACAATCAGCCCCAGCATTTT	CASSLGDRNNQPQHF
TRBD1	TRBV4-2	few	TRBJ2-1	TGTGCCAGCAGCCGAGGGACAGGGTCTTACAATGAGCAGTTCTTC	CASSRGTGSYNEQFF
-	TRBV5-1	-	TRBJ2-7	TGCGCCAGCAGCTTGAGCCGGGACACTTCAACCTACGAGCAGTACTTC	CASSLSRDTSTYEQYF
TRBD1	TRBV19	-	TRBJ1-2	TGTGCCAGTTCGAAGGGGGCGCAGGGCGACTATGGCTACACCTTC	CASSKGAQGDYGYTF
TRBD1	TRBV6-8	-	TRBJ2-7	TGTGCCAGCAGTACAGGGGTGACCTACGCCGAGCAGTACTTC	CASSTGVTYAEQYF
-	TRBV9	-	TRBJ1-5	TGTGCCAGCAGCGTAGGGGCAGGGGTCGCTCAGCCCCAGCATTTT	CASSVGAGVAQPQHF
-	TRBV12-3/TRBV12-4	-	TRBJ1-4	TGTGCCAGCAACTTAGGGAGCACTAATGAAAAACTGTTTTTT	CASNLGSTNEKLFF
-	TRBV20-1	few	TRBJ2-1	TGCAGTGCTAGAGATAACGCGAACCTCCGATCTAGTGAGCAGTTCTTC	CSARDNANLRSSEQFF
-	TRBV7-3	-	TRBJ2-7	TGTGCCAGCAGCGCGTCGAGGGCTGGAGAGCAGTACTTC	CASSASRAGEQYF
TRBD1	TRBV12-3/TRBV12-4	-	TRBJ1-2	TGTGCCAGCAGTCCCGGGTCCAGGGGGCTTGGCTACACCTTC	CASSPGSRGLGYTF
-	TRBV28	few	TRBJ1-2	TGTGCCAGCATCGGAGGGGCGCTGGTCTATGGCTACACCTTC	CASIGGALVYGYTF
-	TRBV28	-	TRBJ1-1	TGTGCCAGCCGCAGGGGACATATGAACACTGAAGCTTTCTTT	CASRRGHMNTEAFF
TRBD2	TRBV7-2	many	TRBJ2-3	TGTGCCAGCAGCTTATACGGGCTAGCGGGGCCCACAGATACGCAGTATTTT	CASSLYGLAGPTDTQYF
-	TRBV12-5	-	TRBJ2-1	TGTGCTAGTGGTTTGGTTTTGGGAGCCCGCGACCACAATGAGCAGTTCTTC	CASGLVLGARDHNEQFF
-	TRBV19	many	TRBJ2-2	TGTGCCAGTAGTTCAGGGGCGCGGATCGGGGAGCTGTTTTTT	CASSSGARIGELFF
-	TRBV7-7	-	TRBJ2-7	TGTGCTAGCAGCTTGACTCTATCACGGGCCTCCTACGAGCAGTACTTC	CASSLTLSRASYEQYF
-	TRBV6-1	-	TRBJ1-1	TGTGCCAGCATCGCTTCGGTGGGGAACACTGAAGCTTTCTTT	CASIASVGNTEAFF
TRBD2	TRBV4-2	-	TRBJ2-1	TGTGCCAGCAGCCATGGGGAGCGGGAGGGTAATGAGCAGTTCTTC	CASSHGEREGNEQFF
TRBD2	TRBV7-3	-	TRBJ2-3	TGTGCCAGCAACTTTGGCCTAGCGGGAACCCCAGATACGCAGTATTTT	CASNFGLAGTPDTQYF
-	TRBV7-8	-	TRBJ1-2	TGTGCCAGCAGCTTTTCCTCAGGGGACTATGGCTACACCTTC	CASSFSSGDYGYTF
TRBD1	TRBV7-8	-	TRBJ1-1	TGTGCCAGCAGCTCTCCCGGGACAGGCCATGAAGCTTTCTTT	CASSSPGTGHEAFF
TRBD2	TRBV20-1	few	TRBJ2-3	TGCAGTGCTAGAGTCTATAGCGGGGGATCCACAGATACGCAGTATTTT	CSARVYSGGSTDTQYF
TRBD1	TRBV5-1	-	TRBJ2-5	TGCGCCAGCAGCTTGAAGGGACAGGGTAGCCAAGAGACCCAGTACTTC	CASSLKGQGSQETQYF
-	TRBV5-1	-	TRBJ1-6	TGCGCCAGCAGGCATCAAAATTCACCCCTCCACTTT	CASRHQNSPLHF
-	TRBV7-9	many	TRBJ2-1	TGTGCCACCTCGCGGGCAGGGGCGGTCAATGAGCAGTTCTTC	CATSRAGAVNEQFF
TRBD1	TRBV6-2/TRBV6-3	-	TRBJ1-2	TGTGCCAGCAGTTTCAGCGCCGGGACAGAAGCTGGCTACACCTTC	CASSFSAGTEAGYTF
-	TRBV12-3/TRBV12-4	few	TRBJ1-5	TGTGCCAGCAGTTTCAGTAAGAAGGGGACGCAGCCCCAGCATTTT	CASSFSKKGTQPQHF
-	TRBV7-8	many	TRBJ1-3	TGTGCCAGCAGCTTAGTCCCCCGGACGGGAGGAAACACCATATATTTT	CASSLVPRTGGNTIYF
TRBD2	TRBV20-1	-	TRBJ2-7	TGCAGTGCTAGAGGACTACTAGCGGGAGTGGGCTACGAGCAGTACTTC	CSARGLLAGVGYEQYF
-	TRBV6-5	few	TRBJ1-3	TGTGCCAGCAGTTACAGGGGCTCTGGAAACACCATATATTTT	CASSYRGSGNTIYF
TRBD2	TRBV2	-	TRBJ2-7	TGTGCCAGCAGAGCCCTAGCGGGGGGGCTAGGCGAGCAGTACTTC	CASRALAGGLGEQYF
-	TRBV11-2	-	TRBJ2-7	TGTGCCAGCAGCTCGGTCCGGGACCTGCTTTACGAGCAGTACTTC	CASSSVRDLLYEQYF